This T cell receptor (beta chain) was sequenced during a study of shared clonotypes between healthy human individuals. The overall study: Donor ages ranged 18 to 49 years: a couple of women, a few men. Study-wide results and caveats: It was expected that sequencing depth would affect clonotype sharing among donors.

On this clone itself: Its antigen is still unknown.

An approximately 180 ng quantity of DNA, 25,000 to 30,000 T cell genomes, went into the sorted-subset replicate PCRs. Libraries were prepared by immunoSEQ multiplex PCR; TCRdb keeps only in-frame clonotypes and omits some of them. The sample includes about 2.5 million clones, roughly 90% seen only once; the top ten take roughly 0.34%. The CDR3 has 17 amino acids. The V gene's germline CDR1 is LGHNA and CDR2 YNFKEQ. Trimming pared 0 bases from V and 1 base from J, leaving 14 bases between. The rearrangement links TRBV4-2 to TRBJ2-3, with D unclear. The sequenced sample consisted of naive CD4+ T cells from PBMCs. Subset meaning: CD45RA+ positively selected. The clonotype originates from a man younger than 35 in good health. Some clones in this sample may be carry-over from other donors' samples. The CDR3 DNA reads TGTGCCAGCAGCCAAGATCTTTTCCGTACGGGCACAGATACGCAGTATTTT. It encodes CASSQDLFRTGTDTQYF.